Each of the 11 T cell receptor beta chains below was sequenced from the same sample in a study of cytomegalovirus exposure and HLA in healthy donors. 13 Jbeta primers and 60 Vbeta primers were used for the PCR. Some clones are missing from TCRdb's copy, which holds only in-frame ones; the method was immunoSEQ multiplex PCR. The profile shows roughly 98,000 clones, less than 65% of them singletons. The material sequenced was PBMCs. All receptors come from a woman younger than 45 in good health and CMV-seropositive.

This clone was seen once. This chain joins TRBV28 and TRBJ2-7; TRBD2 matches at 8 bases. Germline CDR1 is MDHEN and CDR2 is SYDVKM. This CDR3 comprises 19 residues. Trimming removed 7 bases from V and 3 bases from J; junction bases left unmatched: 23. The CDR3 region is CASNTRNRVVSGGFYEQYF. CDR3 sequence (DNA): TGTGCCAGCAATACCCGAAATAGGGTCGTCAGCGGGGGCTTCTACGAGCAGTACTTC. The full variable domain, its missing parts supplied by reference TRBV28 and TRBJ2-7, is DVKVTQSSRYLVKRTGEKVFLECVQDMDHENMFWYRQDPGLGLRLIYFSYDVKMKEKGDIPEGYSVSREKKERFSLILESASTNQTSMYLCASNTRNRVVSGGFYEQYFGPGTRLTVT.

The chain links TRBV6-5 to TRBJ2-3; D possibly corresponds to TRBD1 (5 bases). Per germline, CDR1 MNHEY and CDR2 SVGAGI. V was trimmed by 5 bases and J by 2 bases, leaving 14 bases between them. The CDR3 has 15 residues. Here the CDR3 reads CASSKGDWVTDTQYF. CDR3 DNA sequence: TGTGCCAGCAGTAAAGGGGATTGGGTCACAGATACGCAGTATTTT.

The chain carries TRBV6-6 and TRBJ1-2; tentatively, D is TRBD1 (5 bases). The length of the CDR3 is 14 residues. V was pared by 2 bases and J by 4 bases, with 11 bases between. The germline gives CDR1 MNHNY, CDR2 SVGAGI (reference sequence). CDR3 sequence (DNA): TGTGCCAGCAGTTACGGGACTGGACTCTATGGCTACACCTTC. Translation: CASSYGTGLYGYTF.

The chain recombines TRBV7-8 with TRBJ1-1; 10 positions match TRBD1. The germline gives CDR1 SGHVS, CDR2 FQNEAQ. Trimming at V came to 3 bases and at J to 8 bases, leaving 3 bases not matched to a gene. This CDR3 has 13 residues. The CDR3 spells CASSLATGGEAFF. CDR3 bases: TGTGCCAGCAGCTTGGCGACAGGGGGCGAAGCTTTCTTT. The full variable domain, in which reference TRBV7-8 and TRBJ1-1 provide the parts outside the CDR3, is GAGVSQSPRYKVAKRGQDVALRCDPISGHVSLFWYQQALGQGPEFLTYFQNEAQLDKSGLPSDRFFAERPEGSVSTLKIQRTQQEDSAVYLCASSLATGGEAFFGQGTRLTVV.

The sample holds one count of this clone. The chain is built from TRBV21-1 and TRBJ1-2. TRBV21-1 is annotated as a pseudogene. This CDR3 is built from 17 residues. The CDR3 sequence: CASSTPGTGPSCYGYTF. The CDR3 DNA sequence: TGTGCCAGCAGCACCCCCGGGACTGGGCCCTCTTGCTATGGCTACACCTTC.

The gene calls are TRBV27 and TRBJ2-1; D is possibly TRBD2 (5 bases). From germline, CDR1 is MNHEY and CDR2 SMNVEV (reference sequence). V was clipped by 6 bases and J by 0 bases, with 30 bases between them. This CDR3 spans 21 amino acids. The CDR3: CASRRWATLGDRSSSYNEQFF. In DNA form, the CDR3 reads TGTGCCAGCAGACGGTGGGCTACCTTGGGAGACCGATCGAGCTCCTACAATGAGCAGTTCTTC.

V and J are TRBV4-2 and TRBJ1-4, with D uncertain. CDR1 is LGHNA and CDR2 is YNFKEQ in the germline V gene. Trimming left V 0 bases short and J 5 bases short, with 13 bases between. The CDR3 is 16 residues long. This CDR3 reads CASSQDKRGGNEKLFF. In nucleotides, the CDR3 is TGTGCCAGCAGCCAAGATAAGCGGGGAGGGAATGAAAAACTGTTTTTT.

V and J are TRBV6-1 and TRBJ2-7; D is uncertain. V was pared by 2 bases and J by 3 bases, with 8 bases between. Germline V gene sequence: CDR1 MNHNS, CDR2 SASEGT. The CDR3 is 13 amino acids. CDR3 amino acids: CASSEQSVYEQYF. The CDR3 DNA reads as TGTGCCAGCAGTGAACAAAGCGTCTACGAGCAGTACTTC.

The V call is TRBV29-1, the J call TRBJ2-6, with 10 nucleotides matching TRBD1. CDR3 length: 17 amino acids. Germline lookup yields CDR1 SQVTM and CDR2 ANQGSEA. Unmatched junction bases numbered 12, after V lost 7 bases and J lost 3 bases. CDR3 nucleotides: TGCAGCGCGGGAGTGACAGGGGGCGGGGTTGGGGCCAACGTCCTGACTTTC. Translated: CSAGVTGGGVGANVLTF.

The gene calls are TRBV2 and TRBJ2-5, with unresolved D. Trimming shortened V by 4 bases and J by 5 bases, and 5 bases separated the two germline ends. CDR3 length equals 11 residues. Germline-derived CDR1 and CDR2 are SNHLY and FYNNEI. The CDR3, as DNA: TGTGCCAGCAGTGTGCGGGAGACCCAGTACTTC. Encoded protein: CASSVRETQYF.

In its sample, this clone was seen a few times. The chain has TRBV18 and TRBJ2-7; the match to TRBD1 covers 11 bases. Germline CDR1 and CDR2: KGHSH and LQKENI. The CDR3 spans 14 residues. J was trimmed by 4 bases and V by 5 bases; bases with no gene match: 4. CDR3 loop: CASSMGQGGYEQYF. CDR3 DNA sequence: TGTGCCAGCTCAATGGGACAGGGGGGATACGAGCAGTACTTC. The full variable domain, in which reference TRBV18 and TRBJ2-7 provide the parts outside the CDR3, is NAGVMQNPRHLVRRRGQEARLRCSPMKGHSHVYWYRQLPEEGLKFMVYLQKENIIDESGMPKERFSAEFPKEGPSILRIQQVVRGDSAAYFCASSMGQGGYEQYFGPGTRLTVT.